These T cell receptor beta chains were read from a single sample in a study of blood T cell repertoires in COVID-19. Assay: immunoSEQ multiplex PCR; the TCRdb copy retains only in-frame clones and omits some. The sample records under 300,000 clones, approximately 86% being singletons. Sequencing was carried out using PBMCs or T cells enriched from blood (not recorded which). These receptors all stem from a woman aged 45-60 years who had recovered from COVID-19. Both conserved end residues are part of each CDR3.

>TRBV2|TRBJ2-6
CASSPQTGVYSGANVLTF
>TRBV9|TRBJ1-3
CASSVAASTGNTIYF
>TRBV30|TRBJ2-2
CAWRRDSGGTGELFF
>TRBV7-3|TRBJ2-7
CASRKHRDSSYEQYF
>TRBV28|TRBJ2-7
CATVGNTGSAYEQYF
>TRBV25-1|TRBJ2-2
CASSDPTGGASGELFF
>TRBV9|TRBJ2-1
CASSKMGAGGPHEQFF
>TRBV5-4|TRBJ2-5
CASSLPGTNQETQYF
>TRBV28|TRBJ2-1
CASSFLRMGGRGNEQFF
>TRBV18|TRBJ2-1
CASSPEAGGMNEQFF
>TRBV24-1|TRBJ1-6
CATSEAGEGNRYNSPLHF
>TRBV2|TRBJ2-7
CASRALAGVSGEEF
>TRBV7-6|TRBJ2-7
CASSLNSGSAYEQYF
>TRBV4-2|TRBJ2-7
CASSQERLAGAIEQYF
>TRBV19|TRBJ2-5
CASSALTGGGTQYF
>TRBV28|TRBJ1-5
CASSSQPKPRVRNQPQHF
>TRBV18|TRBJ1-1
CASSQRGMNTEAFF